This T cell receptor beta chain was sequenced during a study of neoadjuvant nivolumab and ipilimumab in lung cancer. Notes on the study in general: From pretherapy to surgery, tumor richness and clonality rose with dual therapy. Compared with tumor-adjacent uninvolved lung, resected tumors showed greater richness and clonality.

On this clone itself: What it binds is unknown.

The method was immunoSEQ multiplex PCR; TCRdb's version includes in-frame clones alone and lacks a portion of them. The sample holds about 13,000 clones, around 70% seen once. The length of the CDR3 is 14 residues. V was shortened by 4 bases and J by 2 bases, with 11 bases between the two germline ends. Looked up from germline, CDR1 is SGHTA and CDR2 is FQGTGA. The chain employs TRBV7-3 and TRBJ1-1; D call uncertain. The sequencing here drew on peripheral blood, taken after neoadjuvant nivolumab, alone or with ipilimumab, at or shortly before surgery. The clonotype comes from an adult with non-small cell lung cancer. The CDR3 sequence is CASSSDRTNTEAFF. CDR3 coding DNA: TGTGCCAGCAGCTCCGATCGGACCAACACTGAAGCTTTCTTT.